The 5 T cell receptor beta chains below were found in one sample sequenced in a study of CD8+CD57+ T cells in acquired aplastic anemia. Selection for sequencing was limited to patients who had shown CD8+CD57+ cell expansion by flow cytometry. Genomic DNA was employed as the template in profiling TCR beta VDJ and CDR3. MiXCR was run by TCRdb on the reads, yielding one entry per CDR3 protein. In the table there are hundreds of thousands of distinct CDR3 sequences, approximately 45% of which are singletons. The source material was sorted CD4+, CD8+, or CD8+CD57+ T cells (not recorded which) from PBMCs. Receptors were obtained from a human donor with aplastic anemia.

This clonotype was counted only a few times. At one end, the junction sequence differs from germline, possibly due to a read error. V is TRBV2 and J is TRBJ1-2; 12 nucleotides align to TRBD1. From germline, CDR1 is SNHLY and CDR2 FYNNEI. The CDR3 covers 16 residues. CDR3 region: CATSGETGTGGEGYTF. Here the CDR3 DNA reads TGTGCCACCAGTGGCGAGACCGGGACAGGGGGCGAGGGCTACACCTTC. Filled out from reference TRBV2 and TRBJ1-2, the complete variable domain reads EPEVTQTPSHQVTQMGQEVILRCVPISNHLYFYWYRQILGQKVEFLVSFYNNEISEKSEIFDDQFSVERPDGSNFTLKIRSTKLEDSAMYFCATSGETGTGGEGYTFGSGTRLTVV.

A word on this clonotype: This clone may be a read error of a much larger clone one base away. The CDR3 nucleotides read TGTGCCAGCAGCCTGGAACCGGGAGAGCGGTACTTC. It specifies CASSLEPGERYF. The V gene is TRBV7-9, the J gene TRBJ2-7; possible D gene TRBD2, 6 bases. CDR1 SEHNR and CDR2 FQNEAQ come from the germline V gene (reference sequence). This CDR3 comprises 12 residues. Full variable domain (outside the CDR3, taken from reference TRBV7-9 and TRBJ2-7): DTGVSQNPRHKITKRGQNVTFRCDPISEHNRLYWYRQTLGQGPEFLTYFQNEAQLEKSRLLSDRFSAERPKGSFSTLEIQRTEQGDSAMYLCASSLEPGERYFGPGTRLTVT.

This clonotype was recorded a few times. J is TRBJ2-5 and V is TRBV2; 7 bases are a match to TRBD1. With 10 bases clipped from V and 0 bases from J, the junction kept 8 bases outside the gene matches. CDR1 is SNHLY and CDR2 is FYNNEI in the germline V gene. This CDR3 spans 14 amino acids. Here the CDR3 reads CATRTGPNQETQYF. The CDR3 DNA follows: TGTGCCACCCGGACAGGCCCTAACCAAGAGACCCAGTACTTC.

The chain carries TRBV7-9 and TRBJ2-7; perhaps TRBD1 as D (6 bases). Germline CDR1 reads SEHNR; CDR2 reads FQNEAQ (reference sequence). This CDR3 has 15 residues. With 5 bases removed from V and 5 bases from J, the gap between germline ends came to 19 bases. The CDR3 DNA reads as TGTGCCAGCAGCGCAGGCCTCAACAGGGTCGACGAGCAGTACTTC. Protein: CASSAGLNRVDEQYF.

This clonotype was seen only once. The chain links TRBV10-3 to TRBJ1-6, with 10 bases matching TRBD1. The CDR3 spans 14 residues. Trimming at V came to 10 bases and at J to 9 bases, leaving 9 bases not matched to a gene. Germline V gene sequence: CDR1 ENHRY, CDR2 SYGVKD. The CDR3 sequence: CASRRTGGFSPLHF. Here the CDR3 DNA reads TGTGCCAGCAGACGGACAGGGGGTTTTTCACCCCTCCACTTT.